A single sample gave rise to the 17 T cell receptor beta chains below, sequenced in a study of T cells expressing NK-cell markers (dated by TCRdb to between 2020 and 2021). The library relied on 5' RACE. Sequenced using an Illumina HiSeq 2000. Following reprocessing of the reads by TCRdb, the data hold one row per CDR3 protein sequence and no DNA is available. The sample's table lists a count of around 380,000 distinct CDR3 sequences. The top ten hold around 11% of the sample. Sequencing used blood T cells: a sorted CD56 or NKG2C T cell subset, CD4+ or CD8+ T cells, or bulk PBMC T cells (not recorded which). Source of these receptors: a woman in her forties or fifties in good health. Donor details come from another sample of the same person, matched by shared clones.

This chain joins TRBV3-1 and TRBJ1-2; as DNA is missing, the TRBD1 call by TCRdb cannot be tested. The CDR3 loop spans 12 amino acids. Germline CDR1 LGHDT, CDR2 YNNKEL (reference sequence). This CDR3 reads CASSQRGLGYTF.

The chain carries TRBV29-1 and TRBJ2-5; lacking DNA, the TRBD1 call made by TCRdb goes unchecked. The germline V gene has CDR1 SQVTM and CDR2 ANQGSEA. There are 12 residues in the CDR3. This CDR3 reads CSVDPLGETQYF.

The V gene is TRBV20-1, the J gene TRBJ2-7; with no DNA, the TCRdb D assignment of TRBD2 cannot be verified. Per germline, CDR1 DFQATT and CDR2 SNEGSKA (reference sequence). The CDR3 covers 15 residues. This CDR3 is CSARGVRGSKYEQYF.

The genes are TRBV12-3 or TRBV12-4 and TRBJ1-4; TCRdb returns TRBD1, unconfirmable since there is no DNA. This CDR3 is built from 15 residues. CDR3: CASSLTLGANEKLFF.

The rearrangement uses TRBV7-3 and TRBJ2-1; TCRdb's D call, TRBD2, is unchecked because there is no DNA. The CDR3 contains 20 residues. In germline, CDR1 is SGHTA, CDR2 FQGTGA. CDR3 region: CASSTPRSQQTSGRVNEQFF.

The V call is TRBV18, the J call TRBJ2-3; the TCRdb call, TRBD1, lacks DNA for checking. The CDR3 has 15 amino acids. The germline gives CDR1 KGHSH, CDR2 LQKENI. CDR3 sequence reads: CASSPLRGTADTQYF.

The rearrangement uses TRBV10-3 and TRBJ2-3. The CDR3 spans 15 residues. Germline V gene data show CDR1 as ENHRY and CDR2 as SYGVKD. The CDR3: CAISDSVKGTDTQYF.

The chain uses TRBV6-5 and TRBJ2-5; TCRdb names TRBD2, which stays unverified in the absence of DNA. The germline CDR1 and CDR2 sequences are MNHEY and SVGAGI. The CDR3 spans 14 residues. The CDR3 loop reads CASTTSGRRETQYF.

The V and J genes are TRBV5-1 and TRBJ2-7; TCRdb reports TRBD2, a call that lacks DNA to check it against. The CDR3 consists of 15 residues. CDR1 is SGHRS and CDR2 is YFSETQ in the germline V gene. The CDR3 is CASSPGTSGASGQYF.

The V call is TRBV6-6, the J call TRBJ1-2; the D gene TCRdb calls, TRBD1, cannot be checked with no DNA. Germline V gene lookup returns CDR1 MNHNY and CDR2 SVGAGI (reference sequence). The CDR3 length is 13 residues. The CDR3 protein is CASSHDRGKGYTF.

This chain uses TRBV15 with TRBJ2-2; TCRdb indicates TRBD1, and absent DNA this call remains unverified. Germline CDR1 LNHNV, CDR2 YYDKDF (reference sequence). The CDR3 is made up of 16 amino acids. CDR3 protein: CATSRALGAVTGELFF.

The chain couples TRBV7-2 to TRBJ2-2; TCRdb's D gene call, TRBD2, goes unchecked for lack of DNA. The germline CDR1 and CDR2 sequences are SGHTA and FQGNSA. The CDR3 contains 16 residues. CDR3 protein: CASSLAGLVGAGELFF.

The J gene is TRBJ2-5, the V gene TRBV10-3; TCRdb picks TRBD1, but there is no DNA to check that call. The CDR3 runs to 15 residues. CDR1 is ENHRY and CDR2 is SYGVKD in the germline V gene. CDR3 residues: CAISVGQGFQETQYF.

The V call is TRBV14, the J call TRBJ2-1; TCRdb reports TRBD2, a call that lacks DNA to check it against. Germline V gene lookup returns CDR1 SGHDN and CDR2 FVKESK. CDR3 length equals 15 residues. Here the CDR3 reads CASSQGGLAGNEQFF. Using reference TRBV14 and TRBJ2-1 for the parts outside the CDR3, the full variable domain is EAGVTQFPSHSVIEKGQTVTLRCDPISGHDNLYWYRRVMGKEIKFLLHFVKESKQDESGMPNNRFLAERTGGTYSTLKVQPAELEDSGVYFCASSQGGLAGNEQFFGPGTRLTVL.

The chain joins TRBV29-1 to TRBJ2-7; the D call from TCRdb, TRBD1, cannot be confirmed without DNA. Germline values: CDR1 SQVTM, CDR2 ANQGSEA. CDR3 length: 14 amino acids. This CDR3 is CSVEEGGGAGEQYF.

The rearrangement joins TRBV5-1 to TRBJ2-5; TCRdb reports TRBD2, a call that lacks DNA to check it against. CDR1 is SGHRS, CDR2 YFSETQ, per germline. The CDR3 contains 15 residues. The CDR3 protein is CASSLASPARETQYF.

This sequence joins TRBV29-1 and TRBJ2-5. The CDR3 runs 12 residues. The germline V gene encodes CDR1 SQVTM and CDR2 ANQGSEA. The CDR3 protein is CSVRRIKETQYF.